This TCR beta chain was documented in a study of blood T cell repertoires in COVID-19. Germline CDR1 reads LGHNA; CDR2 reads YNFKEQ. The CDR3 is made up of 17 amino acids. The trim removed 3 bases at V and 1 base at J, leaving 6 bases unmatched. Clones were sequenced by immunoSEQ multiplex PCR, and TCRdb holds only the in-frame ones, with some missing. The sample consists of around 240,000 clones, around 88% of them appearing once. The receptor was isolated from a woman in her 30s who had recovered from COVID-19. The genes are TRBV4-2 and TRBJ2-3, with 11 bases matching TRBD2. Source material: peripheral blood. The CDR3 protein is CASSQDSGLAGTDTQYF. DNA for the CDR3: TGTGCCAGCAGCCAGGATTCGGGACTAGCGGGCACAGATACGCAGTATTTT.